A single sample is the source of the 10 T cell receptor beta chains below, sequenced in a study of beta chain features in type 1 diabetes. Their recognized antigens are unknown. General study findings and limits: All four CD4+ subsets from Type 1 diabetes patients carried moderately but significantly shorter TCRB CDR3s.

Expressed TCRB transcripts got sequenced, as all isolated RNA was reverse transcribed. Generated by immunoSEQ multiplex PCR, the TCRdb table keeps only in-frame clones and is missing some. The sample includes about 120,000 clones, roughly 17% seen only once; the top ten take about 2.4%. The sample was central memory CD4+ T cells from blood. The source is a man aged 18 to 29 with type 1 diabetes.

In this sample, this clone turned up a few times. This chain links TRBV4-1 with TRBJ2-3, with TRBD2 matching 7 bases. The germline V gene has CDR1 MGHRA and CDR2 YSYEKL. J was trimmed by 1 base and V by 0 bases; bases with no gene match: 1. The CDR3 consists of 15 residues. The CDR3 DNA reads as TGCGCCAGCAGCCAAGATCGGGAGGGCACAGATACGCAGTATTTT. Its protein product is CASSQDREGTDTQYF.

The CDR3 loop is CASQPRGNTEAFF. In DNA, the CDR3 is TGTGCCAGCCAGCCCCGGGGGAACACTGAAGCTTTCTTT. This chain links TRBV7-9 with TRBJ1-1; no clear D. Trimming pared 8 bases from V and 1 base from J, leaving 11 bases between. The CDR3 extends over 13 amino acids. Germline CDR1 reads SEHNR; CDR2 reads FQNEAQ (reference sequence).

This clone was counted between two and nine times. DNA for the CDR3: TGTGCCAGCAGTGAAATGGGGGGAGGAGAGACCCAGTACTTC. It encodes CASSEMGGGETQYF. The chain is built from TRBV2 and TRBJ2-5; TRBD2 might be the D (6 bases). V was pared by 2 bases and J by 4 bases, with 11 bases between. Germline assignment: CDR1 SNHLY and CDR2 FYNNEI. The CDR3 sequence is 14 residues long.

The chain joins TRBV30 to TRBJ2-3; D unclear. V was clipped by 1 base and J by 6 bases, with 14 bases between them. Germline V lookup: CDR1 GTSNPN, CDR2 SVGIG (reference sequence). This CDR3 region has 14 residues. CDR3 in amino acids: CAWSADRLRDTQYF. The DNA of the CDR3 is TGTGCCTGGAGTGCAGATCGCCTCAGGGATACGCAGTATTTT.

This clone was seen a few times. V gene TRBV7-9 combines with J gene TRBJ2-4, with a tentative D call TRBD2 (5 bases). The germline CDR1 and CDR2 sequences are SEHNR and FQNEAQ (reference sequence). There are 14 residues in the CDR3. Trimming took off 7 bases at V and 2 bases at J, with 12 bases between the two ends. For the CDR3, the DNA is TGTGCCAGCACCCACGGGGTGACCAAAAACATTCAGTACTTC. Its translation: CASTHGVTKNIQYF. The variable domain in full, with the rest retrieved from reference TRBV7-9 and TRBJ2-4, is DTGVSQNPRHKITKRGQNVTFRCDPISEHNRLYWYRQTLGQGPEFLTYFQNEAQLEKSRLLSDRFSAERPKGSFSTLEIQRTEQGDSAMYLCASTHGVTKNIQYFGAGTRLSVL.

This rearrangement joins TRBV4-1 to TRBJ1-1; 8 nucleotides line up with TRBD1. V was clipped by 1 base and J by 0 bases; unmatched bases: 10. This CDR3 has 18 amino acids. Germline assignment: CDR1 MGHRA and CDR2 YSYEKL. The CDR3 sequence: CASSQGAGGRRLNTEAFF. The CDR3 region has the DNA TGCGCCAGCAGCCAAGGGGCAGGGGGCCGAAGGTTGAACACTGAAGCTTTCTTT.

This clone has at least ten counts. The rearrangement uses TRBV5-5 and TRBJ1-5, with TRBD1 as a possible D gene (6 bases). The CDR3 totals 14 residues. V dropped 4 bases and J dropped 0 bases, with 8 bases sitting between them. Germline loops: CDR1 SGHKS, CDR2 YYEKEE (reference sequence). DNA of the CDR3: TGTGCCAGCAGCGGGACAAATAGCAATCAGCCCCAGCATTTT. It yields the protein CASSGTNSNQPQHF.

This sequence joins TRBV29-1 and TRBJ1-1; no reliable D call. CDR3 length: 13 residues. V was cut by 6 bases and J by 2 bases, with 13 bases left in between. Germline lookup yields CDR1 SQVTM and CDR2 ANQGSEA. CDR3 residues: CSVLFYQNTEAFF. The CDR3 coding sequence is TGCAGCGTATTATTCTATCAAAACACTGAAGCTTTCTTT.

This clone has only a few counts. The chain uses TRBV7-3 and TRBJ2-7; D not certain. V was trimmed by 0 bases and J by 7 bases, leaving 10 bases between them. Germline V gene data show CDR1 as SGHTA and CDR2 as FQGTGA. This CDR3 comprises 13 residues. The CDR3 here is CASSLTLLGEQYF. For the CDR3, the DNA is TGTGCCAGCAGCTTAACCCTGTTGGGGGAGCAGTACTTC.

Only one count was recorded for this clone. The chain links TRBV6-1 to TRBJ2-1; D is ambiguous. Germline CDR1 MNHNS, CDR2 SASEGT. CDR3 length: 13 amino acids. Trimming left V 2 bases short and J 3 bases short, with 5 bases between. CDR3: CASSEYSYNEQFF. The CDR3 bases are TGTGCCAGCAGTGAATACAGCTACAATGAGCAGTTCTTC.